This T cell receptor (beta chain) was obtained from a study of T cells in Graves' hyperthyroidism and ophthalmopathy. Criteria for exclusion of patients were uncontrolled infection, other autoimmune disease, pregnancy or lactation. Findings and caveats of the study: Most expanded thyroid clonotypes above 0.001 also appeared in blood.

The sample holds many counts of this clonotype. Antigen specificity is unknown. Using RNA transcripts as the source, TCR beta CDR3 regions were amplified. The study used the HTBI primer set for a first-round RT-PCR of the TCR CDR3. TCRdb reprocessed the multiplex PCR reads with MiXCR, giving one entry per CDR3 protein. The repertoire holds around 300,000 distinct CDR3 sequences, with about 14% as singletons. CDR1 MNHNS and CDR2 SASEGT come from the germline V gene. CDR3 length equals 13 residues. V was clipped by 4 bases and J by 0 bases, with 6 bases between them. The source material was blood. The TCR originated in a woman in her thirties with Graves' hyperthyroidism. This rearrangement joins TRBV6-1 to TRBJ1-1; D unresolved. The CDR3 sequence: CASSAIMNTEAFF. The CDR3 coding sequence is TGTGCCAGCAGTGCTATTATGAACACTGAAGCTTTCTTT.